What follows are 13 T cell receptor beta chains derived from one specimen sequenced in a study of blood T cell repertoires in COVID-19. The data were produced by immunoSEQ multiplex PCR, yet TCRdb's version contains in-frame clones alone and is incomplete. The sample has 200,000 to 250,000 clones, 82% seen once. The sequencing sample was made of peripheral blood. These receptors were obtained from a woman of 80 years or more with acute or convalescent COVID-19.

The V and J genes are TRBV7-9 and TRBJ2-2; 7 bases agree with TRBD1. Germline values: CDR1 SEHNR, CDR2 FQNEAQ (reference sequence). The CDR3 is made up of 18 amino acids. V gave up 7 bases and J gave up 5 bases; unmatched junction bases: 19. The CDR3 DNA sequence: TGTGCCAGCACCCGCACCGCGGGCACAGGGGCCTCTACCGGGGAGCTGTTTTTT. Translated, it gives CASTRTAGTGASTGELFF.

The chain carries TRBV5-4 and TRBJ1-1; TRBD1 aligns across 7 bases. This CDR3 region has 14 residues. Germline V gene sequence: CDR1 SGHNT, CDR2 YYREEE (reference sequence). The V gene end was trimmed by 6 bases and the J gene end by 5 bases; junction bases not matched to a gene: 10. CDR3 sequence: CASNPGGTGTEAFF. CDR3 in DNA: TGTGCCAGCAATCCAGGGGGGACTGGAACTGAAGCTTTCTTT.

The rearrangement joins TRBV7-2 to TRBJ1-1; weak D call: TRBD1 (5 bases). V lost 2 bases and J 3 bases, leaving 10 bases between the germline ends. This CDR3 has 14 residues. The germline V gene has CDR1 SGHTA and CDR2 FQGNSA. The CDR3 is CASSLKGLDTEAFF. The CDR3 nucleotides read TGTGCCAGCAGCTTAAAGGGGCTTGACACTGAAGCTTTCTTT.

This clone was recorded a few times. The genes are TRBV7-2 and TRBJ1-5; the D gene is possibly TRBD1 (5 bases). This CDR3 is 15 amino acids long. Germline CDR1 and CDR2: SGHTA and FQGNSA. V was cut by 2 bases and J by 2 bases, with 10 bases left in between. This CDR3 is CASSLQGFGNQPQHF. The CDR3, as DNA: TGTGCCAGCAGCTTACAGGGATTTGGCAATCAGCCCCAGCATTTT.

V usage is TRBV3-1 (or the pseudogene TRBV3-2) and J usage is TRBJ1-3; weak D call: TRBD1 (5 bases). V was cut by 3 bases and J by 7 bases, with 10 bases left in between. From germline, CDR1 is LGHDT and CDR2 YNNKEL (reference sequence). The CDR3 covers 13 residues. The CDR3 DNA follows: TGTGCCAGCAGCCAGGGACTCAGCAACACCATATATTTT. Translated, it gives CASSQGLSNTIYF.

Points on this clone: Other DNA sequences in this sample translate to the same CDR3. The V and J genes are TRBV27 and TRBJ1-1; weak D call: TRBD1 (6 bases). CDR1 and CDR2 (germline): MNHEY, SMNVEV (reference sequence). This CDR3 contains 14 residues. V shed 5 bases and J shed 1 base, with 11 bases lying between them. The CDR3 region has the DNA TGTGCCAGCAGTCCCTGGGGACAGAACACTGAAGCTTTCTTT. Residues: CASSPWGQNTEAFF.

The V gene is TRBV11-2, the J gene TRBJ2-3; 8 positions agree with TRBD2. Germline-derived CDR1 and CDR2 are SGHAT and FQNNGV. The CDR3 is made up of 15 amino acids. Germline trimming cut 2 bases from V and 4 bases from J; bases unmatched to any gene: 5. The CDR3 here is CASSLIGGAADTQYF. The CDR3 DNA reads TGTGCCAGCAGCTTAATCGGGGGGGCCGCAGATACGCAGTATTTT.

This chain joins TRBV9 and TRBJ2-7, with TRBD2 matching 10 bases. CDR1 and CDR2 from the germline V gene are SGDLS and YYNGEE. CDR3 size: 15 residues. Losses at the gene ends were 3 bases for V and 6 bases for J; bases not matched to a gene: 9. CDR3 amino acids: CASSATSGVGSEQYF. DNA of the CDR3: TGTGCCAGCAGCGCAACTAGCGGGGTCGGGTCCGAGCAGTACTTC.

This chain connects TRBV10-3 to TRBJ1-2; 11 bases align to TRBD1. Trimming cost V 5 bases and J 4 bases; bases outside gene matches: 6. This CDR3 is 15 amino acids long. Germline V CDR1 and CDR2: ENHRY, SYGVKD. CDR3 DNA sequence: TGTGCCATCAGTAGGACAGGGGGCGAAGGCTATGGCTACACCTTC. Translated, it gives CAISRTGGEGYGYTF.

This clone was observed a handful of times. The rearrangement links TRBV7-9 to TRBJ1-1; 9 nucleotides align to TRBD1. This CDR3 contains 15 residues. V was pared by 2 bases and J by 5 bases, with 6 bases of the junction left unmatched. Germline CDR1 reads SEHNR; CDR2 reads FQNEAQ (reference sequence). CDR3 DNA sequence: TGTGCCAGCAGCTTAATACAGGGGGCGAGGACTGAAGCTTTCTTT. Translated, it gives CASSLIQGARTEAFF.

This clone was seen only a few times. This CDR3 is also generated by other DNA sequences in the sample. The CDR3: CASSGLPNTEAFF. Written as DNA, the CDR3 is TGTGCCAGCAGTGGACTGCCGAACACTGAAGCTTTCTTT. This rearrangement joins TRBV2 to TRBJ1-1; D not certain. Between the trimmed V and J ends, which lost 4 bases and 1 base, there was a span of 7 bases. The CDR3 is 13 residues long. Germline V CDR1 and CDR2: SNHLY, FYNNEI.

This clone was seen more than once but under ten times. The V gene is TRBV5-1, the J gene TRBJ2-7, with D perhaps matching TRBD1 (5 bases). CDR3 length equals 14 residues. Germline V lookup: CDR1 SGHRS, CDR2 YFSETQ. Trimming took off 6 bases at V and 5 bases at J, with 18 bases between the two ends. The CDR3: CASTPVAGLNEQYF. In DNA, the CDR3 is TGCGCCAGCACCCCCGTGGCAGGGCTAAACGAGCAGTACTTC.

This clone was recorded once. The CDR3 DNA sequence: TGTGCCAGCAGGGAAGGGGAAAATGCCTACACCTTC. This translates into CASREGENAYTF. The chain has TRBV3-1 (or the pseudogene TRBV3-2) and TRBJ1-2, with a weak D call TRBD1 (5 bases). CDR1 and CDR2 (germline): LGHDT, YNNKEL (reference sequence). The CDR3 has 12 amino acids. Trimming took off 6 bases at V and 10 bases at J, with 15 bases between the two ends.